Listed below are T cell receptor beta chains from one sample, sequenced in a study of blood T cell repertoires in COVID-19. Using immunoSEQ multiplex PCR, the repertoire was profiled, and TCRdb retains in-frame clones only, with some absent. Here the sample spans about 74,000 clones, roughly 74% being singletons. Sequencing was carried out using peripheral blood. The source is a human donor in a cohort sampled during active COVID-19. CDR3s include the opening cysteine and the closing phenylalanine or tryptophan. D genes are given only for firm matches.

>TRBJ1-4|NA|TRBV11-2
TGTGCCAGCAGCTTTGGACAGAAAAATGAAAAACTGTTTTTT
CASSFGQKNEKLFF
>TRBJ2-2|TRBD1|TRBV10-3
TGTGCCATCAGTGGTCTTGGGACAGGCCGGGACACCGGGGAGCTGTTTTTT
CAISGLGTGRDTGELFF
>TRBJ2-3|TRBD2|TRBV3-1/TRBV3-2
TGTGCCAGCCAACGGCGGGAGGGCCGTAGCACAGATACGCAGTATTTT
CASQRREGRSTDTQYF
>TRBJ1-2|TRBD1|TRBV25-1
TGTGCCAGCAAGGACGGACAGGGTGTGTTTGGCTACACCTTC
CASKDGQGVFGYTF
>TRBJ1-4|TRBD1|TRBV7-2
TGTGCCAGCAGCTTAACCAGACCGGGACAGGGGCTCAATTCGGAAAAACTGTTTTTT
CASSLTRPGQGLNSEKLFF
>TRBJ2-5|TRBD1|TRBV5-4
TGTGCCAGCAGCCGGGAGGGACAGGGGGAAGAGACCCAGTACTTC
CASSREGQGEETQYF
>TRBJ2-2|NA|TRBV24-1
TGTGCCACCAGTGCGGGACTGGGGCCTCCGAACACCGGGGAGCTGTTTTTT
CATSAGLGPPNTGELFF
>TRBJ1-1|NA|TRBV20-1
TGCAGTGCTAGAGATACACCTGAAGCTTTCTTT
CSARDTPEAFF
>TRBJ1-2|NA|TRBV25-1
TGTGCCAGTACACCGGGCCTAGGGGATGGCTACACCTTC
CASTPGLGDGYTF
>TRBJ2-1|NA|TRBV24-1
TGTGCCACCAGTGAGGCGGATGAGCAGTTCTTC
CATSEADEQFF